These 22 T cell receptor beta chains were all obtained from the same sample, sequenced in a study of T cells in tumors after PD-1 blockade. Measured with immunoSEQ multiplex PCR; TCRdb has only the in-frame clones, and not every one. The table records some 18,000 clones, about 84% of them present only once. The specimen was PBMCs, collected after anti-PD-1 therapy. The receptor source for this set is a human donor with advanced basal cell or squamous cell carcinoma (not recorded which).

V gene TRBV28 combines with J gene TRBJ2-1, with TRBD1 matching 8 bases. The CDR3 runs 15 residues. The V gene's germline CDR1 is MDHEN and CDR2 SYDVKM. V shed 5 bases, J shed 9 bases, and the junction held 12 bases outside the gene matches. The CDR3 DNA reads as TGTGCCAGCAGTATTAACCCGGGACAGGTTGGTGAGCAGTTCTTC. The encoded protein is CASSINPGQVGEQFF.

CDR3 coding DNA: TGTGCCAGCACTCTCTCCCCCCCTGAAGCTTTCTTT. Its translation: CASTLSPPEAFF. This chain uses TRBV11-3 with TRBJ1-1; D is uncertain. The germline gives CDR1 SGHNT, CDR2 YENEEA. The CDR3 is 12 residues long. Trimming took off 7 bases at V and 6 bases at J, with 12 bases between the two ends.

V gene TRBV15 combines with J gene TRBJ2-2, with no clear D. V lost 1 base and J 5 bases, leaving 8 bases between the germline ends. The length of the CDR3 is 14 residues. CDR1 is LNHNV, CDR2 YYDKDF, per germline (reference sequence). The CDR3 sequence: CATSRGGMTGELFF. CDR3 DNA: TGTGCCACCAGCAGAGGTGGGATGACCGGGGAGCTGTTTTTT.

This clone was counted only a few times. The CDR3 spells CASSYRNAYNEQFF. The DNA of the CDR3 is TGTGCCAGCAGTTACCGGAACGCCTACAATGAGCAGTTCTTC. The rearrangement links TRBV6-2 or TRBV6-3 to TRBJ2-1; D is ambiguous. This CDR3 has 14 amino acids. Germline V gene sequence: CDR1 MNHEY, CDR2 SVGEGT. Trimming pared 2 bases from V and 2 bases from J, leaving 7 bases between.

The CDR3 loop reads CASTLGGVDIQYF. The CDR3 nucleotides are TGTGCCAGCACCCTCGGTGGGGTAGACATTCAGTACTTC. The chain has TRBV6-5 and TRBJ2-4, with D unresolved. V was pared by 7 bases and J by 8 bases, with 15 bases between. CDR3 length equals 13 residues. Germline V gives CDR1 MNHEY, CDR2 SVGAGI.

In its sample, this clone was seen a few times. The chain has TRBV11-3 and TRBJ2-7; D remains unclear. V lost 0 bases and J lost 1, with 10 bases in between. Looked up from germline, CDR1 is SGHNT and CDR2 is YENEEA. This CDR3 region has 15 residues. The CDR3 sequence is CASSLEGNPSYEQYF. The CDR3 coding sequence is TGTGCCAGCAGCTTAGAAGGTAACCCGTCCTACGAGCAGTACTTC.

The DNA for the CDR3 is TGTGCCAGTAGTCCCCGGGACAGGGGGGTAGGAGATACGCAGTATTTT. It is translated as CASSPRDRGVGDTQYF. The rearrangement uses TRBV19 and TRBJ2-3; 11 bases map to TRBD1. V was clipped by 5 bases and J by 5 bases; unmatched bases: 9. This CDR3 spans 16 amino acids. CDR1 is LNHDA, CDR2 SQIVND, per germline (reference sequence).

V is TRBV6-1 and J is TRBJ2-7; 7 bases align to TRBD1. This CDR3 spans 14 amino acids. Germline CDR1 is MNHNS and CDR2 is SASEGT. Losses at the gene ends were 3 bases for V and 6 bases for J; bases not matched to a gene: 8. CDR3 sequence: CASSDPGQRTEQYF. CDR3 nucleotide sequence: TGTGCCAGCAGTGACCCGGGACAGCGGACCGAGCAGTACTTC.

This CDR3 is CASSGTGLNQPQHF. For the CDR3, the DNA is TGCGCCAGCAGTGGGACAGGCTTAAATCAGCCCCAGCATTTT. V gene TRBV10-2 combines with J gene TRBJ1-5; 7 bases are shared with TRBD1. The germline V gene has CDR1 WSHSY and CDR2 SAAADI. There are 14 residues in the CDR3. After removal of 4 bases from V and 4 bases from J, the junction contained 4 bases not matched to a gene.

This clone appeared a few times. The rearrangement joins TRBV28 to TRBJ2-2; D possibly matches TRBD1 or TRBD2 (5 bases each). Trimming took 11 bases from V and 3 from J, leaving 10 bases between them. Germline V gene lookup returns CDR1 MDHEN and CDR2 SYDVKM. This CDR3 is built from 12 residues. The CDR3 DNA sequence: TGTGCCGGGGGTCGATACACCGGGGAGCTGTTTTTT. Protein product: CAGGRYTGELFF. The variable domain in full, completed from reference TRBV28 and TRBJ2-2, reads DVKVTQSSRYLVKRTGEKVFLECVQDMDHENMFWYRQDPGLGLRLIYFSYDVKMKEKGDIPEGYSVSREKKERFSLILESASTNQTSMYLCAGGRYTGELFFGEGSRLTVL.

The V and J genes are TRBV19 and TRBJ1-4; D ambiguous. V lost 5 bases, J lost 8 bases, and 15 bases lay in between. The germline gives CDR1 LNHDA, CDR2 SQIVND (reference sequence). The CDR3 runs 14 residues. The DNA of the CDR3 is TGTGCCAGTAGTCAAGACTGGAGAAGGGAAAAACTGTTTTTT. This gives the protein CASSQDWRREKLFF.

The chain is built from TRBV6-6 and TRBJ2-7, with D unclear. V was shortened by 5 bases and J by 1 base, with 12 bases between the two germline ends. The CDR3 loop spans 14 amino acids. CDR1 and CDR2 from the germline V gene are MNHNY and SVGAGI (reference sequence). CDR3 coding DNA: TGTGCCAGCAGTATACCAGGCGAATCCTACGAGCAGTACTTC. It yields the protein CASSIPGESYEQYF.

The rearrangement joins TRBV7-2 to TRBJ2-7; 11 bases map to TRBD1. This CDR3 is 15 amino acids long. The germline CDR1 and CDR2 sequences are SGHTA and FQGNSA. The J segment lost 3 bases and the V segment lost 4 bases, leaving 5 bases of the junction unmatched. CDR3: CASSSGQGGFYEQYF. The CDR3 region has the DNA TGTGCCAGCAGCTCGGGACAGGGGGGTTTCTACGAGCAGTACTTC.

The CDR3 protein is CAIQDSYGYTF. In nucleotides, the CDR3 is TGTGCCATACAAGACAGTTATGGCTACACCTTC. The chain is built from TRBV7-9 and TRBJ1-2; weak D call: TRBD1 (5 bases). Trimming left V 10 bases short and J 5 bases short, with 11 bases between. Germline assignment: CDR1 SEHNR and CDR2 FQNEAQ (reference sequence). CDR3 length: 11 residues.

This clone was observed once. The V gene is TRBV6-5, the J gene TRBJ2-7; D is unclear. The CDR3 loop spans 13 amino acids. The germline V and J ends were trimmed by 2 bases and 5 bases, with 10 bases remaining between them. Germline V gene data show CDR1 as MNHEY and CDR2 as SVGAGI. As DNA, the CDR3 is TGTGCCAGCAGTTACACTTCCGGCAACGAGCAGTACTTC. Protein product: CASSYTSGNEQYF.

In DNA, the CDR3 is TGTGCCAGCACCCCAGTCGGGGTAGCGGGGAAAGCCTACGAGCAGTACTTC. Translating it yields CASTPVGVAGKAYEQYF. The chain joins TRBV27 to TRBJ2-7; 8 bases match TRBD2. V gave up 7 bases and J gave up 2 bases; unmatched junction bases: 16. Germline V gene sequence: CDR1 MNHEY, CDR2 SMNVEV (reference sequence). This CDR3 has 17 residues.

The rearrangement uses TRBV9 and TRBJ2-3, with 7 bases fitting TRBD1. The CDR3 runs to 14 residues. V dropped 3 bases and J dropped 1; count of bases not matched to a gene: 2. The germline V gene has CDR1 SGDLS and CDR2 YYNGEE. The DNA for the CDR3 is TGTGCCAGCAGCGCCCAGGGGGGCACAGATACGCAGTATTTT. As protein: CASSAQGGTDTQYF. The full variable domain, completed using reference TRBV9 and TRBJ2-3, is DSGVTQTPKHLITATGQRVTLRCSPRSGDLSVYWYQQSLDQGLQFLIQYYNGEERAKGNILERFSAQQFPDLHSELNLSSLELGDSALYFCASSAQGGTDTQYFGPGTRLTVL.

DNA of the CDR3: TGTGCCAGCAGCTTAGAGGCAGGGGGCCATCTCAGCTCTGGGGCCAACGTCCTGACTTTC. This sequence encodes CASSLEAGGHLSSGANVLTF. The chain recombines TRBV11-3 with TRBJ2-6, with 8 positions matching TRBD1. Trimming removed 0 bases from V and 0 bases from J; junction bases left unmatched: 10. The length of the CDR3 is 20 residues. Germline assignment: CDR1 SGHNT and CDR2 YENEEA.

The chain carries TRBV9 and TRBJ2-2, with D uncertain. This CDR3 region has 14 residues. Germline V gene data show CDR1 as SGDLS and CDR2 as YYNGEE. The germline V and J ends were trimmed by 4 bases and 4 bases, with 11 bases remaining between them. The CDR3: CASSTEDRTGELFF. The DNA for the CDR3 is TGTGCCAGCAGCACAGAAGACCGCACCGGGGAGCTGTTTTTT.

In DNA, the CDR3 is TGTGCCAGCAGCGCGGGACGGAACACCGGGGAGCTGTTTTTT. Translation gives CASSAGRNTGELFF. The J gene is TRBJ2-2, the V gene TRBV9; D is perhaps TRBD1 or TRBD2 (5 bases each). Germline loops: CDR1 SGDLS, CDR2 YYNGEE. This CDR3 comprises 14 residues. V was shortened by 3 bases and J by 1 base, with 7 bases between the two germline ends.

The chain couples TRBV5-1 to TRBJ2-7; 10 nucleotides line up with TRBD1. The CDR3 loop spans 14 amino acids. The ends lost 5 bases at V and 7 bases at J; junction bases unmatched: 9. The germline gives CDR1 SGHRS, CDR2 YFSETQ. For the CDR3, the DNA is TGCGCCAGCAGGTTTCAGGACAGGGGGATTGAGCAGTACTTC. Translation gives CASRFQDRGIEQYF.

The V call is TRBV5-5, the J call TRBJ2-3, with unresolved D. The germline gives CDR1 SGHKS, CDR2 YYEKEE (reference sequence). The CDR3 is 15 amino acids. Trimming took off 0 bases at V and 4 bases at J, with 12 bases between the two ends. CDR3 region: CASSLVWSPSDTQYF. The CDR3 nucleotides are TGTGCCAGCAGCTTGGTCTGGAGTCCCTCAGATACGCAGTATTTT.